This TCR beta chain is from a study of T cells in Graves' hyperthyroidism and ophthalmopathy. This clonotype appeared many times. Antigen: not known. About 10 ml fresh peripheral blood yielded the PBMCs. Trimming took 4 bases from V and 4 from J; bases not matched to a gene: 7. Per the germline V gene, CDR1 is DFQATT and CDR2 is SNEGSKA (reference sequence). This CDR3 contains 14 residues. Amplification yielded TCR beta CDR3 regions, with RNA transcripts as the source. HTBI primers were employed in a first-round RT-PCR of the TCR CDR3. TCRdb fed the multiplex PCR reads into MiXCR, producing one record per CDR3 protein. The sample has a few hundred thousand distinct CDR3 sequences; 20% to 25% are singletons. Study results and caveats: Stable hyperthyroidism and ophthalmopathy were separated using 13 V-J signatures.

This TCR derives from a woman in her 50s with Graves' hyperthyroidism. The chain carries TRBV20-1 and TRBJ2-7, with TRBD1 matching over 10 bases. Sequenced: blood. CDR3 DNA sequence: TGCAGTGCTATCCCCGGGGGACAGGGGTACGAGCAGTACTTC. Its protein product is CSAIPGGQGYEQYF.